This TCR beta chain was sequenced for a study of blood T cell repertoires in COVID-19. For the study at large: Samples came from the United States, Italy and Spain, spanning acute and convalescent COVID-19. T cells, B-cell-depleted T cells, or PBMCs supplied cDNA or gDNA.

Per germline, CDR1 SGHTA and CDR2 FQGTGA. The CDR3 spans 16 residues. Trimming cost V 2 bases and J 0 bases; bases outside gene matches: 3. This clone was observed a few times. How the authors handled the data: Reference gene primers were amplified, and this amplification served to estimate nucleated cell counts. Repertoires were generated with immunoSEQ multiplex PCR, while TCRdb's copy carries only in-frame clones and drops some. V, J and clone size are taken as reported in that table, and D and trimming were inferred from the DNA itself. The sample has 75,000 or so clones; almost 85% are singletons.

Material: peripheral blood. This receptor was obtained from a man between 60 and 70 years old with acute or convalescent COVID-19. The V gene is TRBV7-3, the J gene TRBJ2-2; the match to TRBD1 covers 7 bases. CDR3 in amino acids: CASSLVGGTNTGELFF. Written as DNA, the CDR3 is TGTGCCAGCAGCTTAGTAGGGGGCACGAACACCGGGGAGCTGTTTTTT.